These T cell receptor beta chains were read from a single sample in a study of blood T cell repertoires in COVID-19. Here immunoSEQ multiplex PCR was the method, and the copy in TCRdb shows in-frame clones only, minus some. The sample holds hundreds of thousands of clones, about 87% seen once. The source material was PBMCs or T cells enriched from blood (not recorded which). All receptors come from a woman aged 18-29 years who had recovered from COVID-19. The CDR3 runs from the conserved cysteine through the conserved F or W. D genes are given only for firm matches. Clone size is shown for a subset of rows, as once, few, many or a class of expanded clone.

>.|15|TRBJ2-1|.|TRBV30
TGTGCCTGGAGTATGGACTCCGACTTCTACAATGAGCAGTTCTTC
CAWSMDSDFYNEQFF
>.|14|TRBJ2-7|.|TRBV7-9
TGTGCCAGCAGCTTGAACGGGGTCTCCTACGAGCAGTACTTC
CASSLNGVSYEQYF
>.|13|TRBJ2-7|.|TRBV25-1
TGTGCCAGCAGTGCCAGGGGGGTCTACGAGCAGTACTTC
CASSARGVYEQYF
>.|15|TRBJ1-3|.|TRBV7-2
TGTGCCAGCAGCCCCCGTTTTTCAATACTAGGCACCATATATTTT
CASSPRFSILGTIYF
>.|15|TRBJ2-3|TRBD2|TRBV7-2
TGTGCCAGCAGCTTCACTAGCGGCCGCACAGATACGCAGTATTTT
CASSFTSGRTDTQYF
>.|13|TRBJ1-5|TRBD1|TRBV11-2
TGTGCCAGCAGTCGGACAGGGAATCAGCCCCAGCATTTT
CASSRTGNQPQHF
>.|15|TRBJ2-5|.|TRBV5-4
TGTGCCAGCAGCTTGGGACAGGCACTAAAAGAGACCCAGTACTTC
CASSLGQALKETQYF
>few|18|TRBJ2-7|.|TRBV18
TGTGCCAGCTCACCTACTCCCGGTGTAGCGTCGAGGCAGTACGAGCAGTACTTC
CASSPTPGVASRQYEQYF
>.|13|TRBJ2-1|TRBD2|TRBV2
TGTGCCATCGCCGGGACTAGAGGCAATGAGCAGTTCTTC
CAIAGTRGNEQFF
>.|13|TRBJ2-7|.|TRBV27
TGTGCCAGCAGTTTCCTTGACAGGAGGGAGCAGTACTTC
CASSFLDRREQYF
>.|15|TRBJ1-5|.|TRBV28
TGTGCCAGCAGTTTAGGTCGAAAAGGGGATCAGCCCCAGCATTTT
CASSLGRKGDQPQHF
>.|15|TRBJ1-2|.|TRBV21-1
TGTGCCAGCAAGACGGGGACAGGAGCTAACTATGGCTACACCTTC
CASKTGTGANYGYTF
>.|18|TRBJ2-4|TRBD2|TRBV11-2
TGTGCCAGCAGCCAGACTAGCGGGGGGGCGGTAGCCAAAAACATTCAGTACTTC
CASSQTSGGAVAKNIQYF
>.|15|TRBJ2-3|.|TRBV5-1
TGCGCCAGCAGCCTTCCGGCGGTTAGCACAGATACGCAGTATTTT
CASSLPAVSTDTQYF
>.|15|TRBJ2-7|TRBD1|TRBV24-1
TGTGCCACCAGTGAAAGGGACAGGAGAGACTACGAGCAGTACTTC
CATSERDRRDYEQYF
>.|13|TRBJ1-3|.|TRBV2
TGTGCCAGAAACAGGGACTCTGGAAACACCATATATTTT
CARNRDSGNTIYF
>.|14|TRBJ1-6|TRBD1|TRBV3-1/TRBV3-2
TGTGCCAGCAGCCTTCGACACAACCGGGACAGTAGAATTTTT
CASSLRHNRDSRIF
>.|13|TRBJ2-7|.|TRBV27
TGTGCCAGCAGGCGGGCCGCGGGATACGAGCAGTACTTC
CASRRAAGYEQYF
>.|14|TRBJ2-5|.|TRBV7-3
TGTGCCAGCAGCTTGATGGGGGGCCAAGAGACCCAGTACTTC
CASSLMGGQETQYF
>.|13|TRBJ2-5|.|TRBV13
TGTGCCAGCAGACAGTCTGGACAAGAGACCCAGTACTTC
CASRQSGQETQYF
>.|21|TRBJ1-5|TRBD1|TRBV3-1/TRBV3-2
TGTGCCAGCAGCCCGTACCACGGGGCAGGGGGAAAGGGATTGAGCAATCAGCCCCAGCATTTT
CASSPYHGAGGKGLSNQPQHF
>.|15|TRBJ2-1|TRBD2|TRBV9
TGTGCCAGCAGCGTAGCCGGGACTAGCGGGACTGAGCAGTTCTTC
CASSVAGTSGTEQFF
>.|14|TRBJ2-5|.|TRBV28
TGTGCCAGCAGTTCTGGGGGGGCCCGAGAGACCCAGTACTTC
CASSSGGARETQYF
>.|16|TRBJ2-1|TRBD2|TRBV3-1/TRBV3-2
TGTGCCAGCAGCCGCTCGCACAGCGGGAGCTACAATGAGCAGTTCTTC
CASSRSHSGSYNEQFF
>few|15|TRBJ1-5|TRBD1|TRBV19
TGTGCCAGTAGTCGACAGGGGGGAAGCAATCAGCCCCAGCATTTT
CASSRQGGSNQPQHF
>.|17|TRBJ2-7|.|TRBV5-4
TGTGCCAGCAGCTTGGCCCCCCTTGTCGGGGGCTCCTACGAGCAGTACTTC
CASSLAPLVGGSYEQYF
>.|13|TRBJ2-5|.|TRBV7-7
TGTGCCAGCAGCCCACAGGTGGAAGAGACCCAGTACTTC
CASSPQVEETQYF
>once|14|TRBJ1-2|TRBD1|TRBV19
TGTGCCAGCTCCCCGACAGGGAGGAACTATGGCTACACCTTC
CASSPTGRNYGYTF
>.|17|TRBJ2-7|.|TRBV28
TGTGCCAGCAGTTTATGGAGGTTGAGCGGGTCCTCCTACGAGCAGTACTTC
CASSLWRLSGSSYEQYF
>once|14|TRBJ1-2|.|TRBV18
TGTGCCAGCTTACAACGAGGCCGAAAGGTTGGCTACACCTTC
CASLQRGRKVGYTF
>.|17|TRBJ2-1|.|TRBV19
TGTGCCAGTAGTATAGGTCACCGGGATCCTACAGACAATGAGCAGTTCTTC
CASSIGHRDPTDNEQFF
>.|16|TRBJ2-1|TRBD2|TRBV27
TGTGCCAGCAGTCCCTATCTAGCGGGAGCTCATAATGAGCAGTTCTTC
CASSPYLAGAHNEQFF
>.|13|TRBJ2-1|.|TRBV30
TGTGCCTGGAGAGATACTAGCTTCGGTGAGCAGTTCTTC
CAWRDTSFGEQFF
>.|16|TRBJ2-5|TRBD2|TRBV24-1
TGTGCCACCAGTGAGGTCCCGGGACTAGTAGAAGAGACCCAGTACTTC
CATSEVPGLVEETQYF